Below, one T cell receptor beta chain is given with its context. The antigen it binds to is not known. Base quality data are lacking; no much larger clone is found one base away. This sample was taken from a study of blood T cell repertoires in COVID-19 (TCRdb year 2020). Some background on the complete study: Recovered participants in ImmuneRACE Cohort 3 were defined by two consecutive negative NP/OP PCR tests, clearance by a healthcare professional, or resolution of symptoms. Collaborator samples came from the United States, Italy and Spain and covered acute and convalescent phases of COVID-19. The material from the prospective study consisted of cDNA or gDNA derived from T cells, B-cell-depleted T cells, or PBMCs. The dataset comprised deeply sampled blood TCRbeta repertoires from subjects exposed to, actively infected with, or recovered from COVID-19. The repertoires were released in a freely available public database meant as a resource for research on the immune response to SARS-CoV-2. The samples were drawn from two sources: the first 160 participants of the ongoing ImmuneRACE study, and 1,254 subjects contributed by 6 global collaborators. A de-identified subject ID, COVID-19 status, age in years and sex were almost always included in the sample metadata. HLA class I and class II types, where available, came from metadata supplied by the sample provider rather than from assay-based typing.

Overall results and qualifications from the work: Clinical and demographic metadata were provided uncurated, with the amount varying by source and participant.

TCRbeta CDR3 regions were amplified from genomic DNA using the immunoSEQ Assay, a bias-controlled multiplex PCR. Under the source paper's analysis protocol: The number of nucleated cells in each sample was estimated from the amplification of reference gene primers within the assay. To quantify the absolute abundance of each unique TCRbeta CDR3 rearrangement, sequence reads were collapsed and filtered. For each sample, productive Simpson clonality was calculated as the square root of Simpson's diversity index across productive rearrangements. This immuneACCESS table, as held by TCRdb, lists in-frame sequences with V and J called but not all clones. Of the missing ones, under half trace to an unresolved V gene in checked studies; the others have no known cause. Clone size and the V and J calls come from that table; the DNA yielded D and trimming. The sample table records more than 120,000 clones; approximately 87% of these occur just once. Clones ranked in the top ten supply about 4% of the sample.

In the prospective study, participants were about 18 to 95 years old, resided in fewer than 25 geographic areas of the United States, and were enrolled through a virtual design. In the prospective study, participants were assigned to cohorts based on the clinical history participants reported in a screening survey and a study questionnaire. In the prospective study, mobile phlebotomists collected whole blood, serum and a nasopharyngeal or oropharyngeal swab from each participant. Additional blood draws and questionnaires over an approximately two-month period could optionally be provided by prospective study participants. Blood samples from the prospective study were shipped frozen or at room temperature prior to DNA extraction. This clonotype originated in a man aged 45-65 years in a cohort exposed to, infected with or recovered from COVID-19 (not recorded which). Sequences were obtained from PBMCs or T cells enriched from blood (not recorded which).

DNA sequence: TGTGCCAGCAGCTTTATGAGCAATCAGCCCCAGCATTTT. Its product reads: CASSFMSNQPQHF. The V and J segments used are TRBV28 and TRBJ1-5, with no confidently assigned D gene. The CDR3, cysteine through phenylalanine, is 13 amino acids long. CDR3 DNA is the only sequence kept; it has 39 bases, read in frame from the first base. V was cut back by 6 bases and J by 1 base, leaving a gap of 7 bases between them. CDR1 MDHEN and CDR2 SYDVKM were looked up in the germline V gene. The full variable domain, completed from the reference TRBV28 and TRBJ1-5 proteins outside the CDR3, reads DVKVTQSSRYLVKRTGEKVFLECVQDMDHENMFWYRQDPGLGLRLIYFSYDVKMKEKGDIPEGYSVSREKKERFSLILESASTNQTSMYLCASSFMSNQPQHFGDGTRLSIL.